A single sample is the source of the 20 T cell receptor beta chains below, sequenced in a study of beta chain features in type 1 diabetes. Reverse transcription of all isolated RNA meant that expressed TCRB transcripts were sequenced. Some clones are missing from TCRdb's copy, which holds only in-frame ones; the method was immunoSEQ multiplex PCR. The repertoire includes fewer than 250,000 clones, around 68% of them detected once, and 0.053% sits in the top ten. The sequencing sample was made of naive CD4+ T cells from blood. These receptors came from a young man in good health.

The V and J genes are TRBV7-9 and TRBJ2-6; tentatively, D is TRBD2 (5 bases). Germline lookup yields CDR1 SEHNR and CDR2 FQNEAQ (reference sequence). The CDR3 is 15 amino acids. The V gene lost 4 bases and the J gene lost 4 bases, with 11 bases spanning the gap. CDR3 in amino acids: CASSYRGTGANVLTF. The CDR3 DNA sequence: TGTGCCAGCAGCTATCGGGGAACCGGGGCCAACGTCCTGACTTTC.

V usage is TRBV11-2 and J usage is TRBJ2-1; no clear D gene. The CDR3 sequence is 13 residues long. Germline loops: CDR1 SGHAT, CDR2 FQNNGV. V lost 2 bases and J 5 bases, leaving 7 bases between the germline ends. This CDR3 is CASSLSRNNEQFF. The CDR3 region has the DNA TGTGCCAGCAGCTTATCTAGGAACAATGAGCAGTTCTTC.

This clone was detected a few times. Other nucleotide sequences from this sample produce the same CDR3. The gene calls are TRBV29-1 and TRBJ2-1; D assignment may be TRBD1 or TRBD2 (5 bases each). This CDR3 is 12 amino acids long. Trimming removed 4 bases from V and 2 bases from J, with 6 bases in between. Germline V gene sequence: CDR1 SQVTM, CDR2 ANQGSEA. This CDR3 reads CSVGGPYNEQFF. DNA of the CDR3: TGCAGCGTTGGGGGACCCTACAATGAGCAGTTCTTC.

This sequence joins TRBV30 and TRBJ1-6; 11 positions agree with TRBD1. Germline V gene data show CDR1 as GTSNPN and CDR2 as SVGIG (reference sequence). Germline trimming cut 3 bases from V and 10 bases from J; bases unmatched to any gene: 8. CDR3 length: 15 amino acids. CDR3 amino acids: CAWRGQGAIASPLHF. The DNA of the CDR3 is TGTGCCTGGAGAGGACAGGGGGCTATAGCCTCACCCCTCCACTTT. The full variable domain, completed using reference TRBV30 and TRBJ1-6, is SQTIHQWPATLVQPVGSPLSLECTVEGTSNPNLYWYRQAAGRGLQLLFYSVGIGQISSEVPQNLSASRPQDRQFILSSKKLLLSDSGFYLCAWRGQGAIASPLHFGNGTRLTVT.

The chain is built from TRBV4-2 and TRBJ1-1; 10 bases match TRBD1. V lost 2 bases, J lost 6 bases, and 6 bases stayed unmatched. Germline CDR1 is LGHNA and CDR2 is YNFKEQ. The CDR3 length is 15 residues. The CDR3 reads CASSQLRDRGAEAFF. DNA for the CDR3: TGTGCCAGCAGCCAACTCCGGGACAGGGGCGCTGAAGCTTTCTTT.

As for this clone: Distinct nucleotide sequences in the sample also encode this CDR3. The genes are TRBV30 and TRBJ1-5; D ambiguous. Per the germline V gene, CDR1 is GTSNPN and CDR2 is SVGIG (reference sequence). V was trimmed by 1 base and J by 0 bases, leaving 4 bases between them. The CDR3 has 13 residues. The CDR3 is CAWSEDSNQPQHF. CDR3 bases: TGTGCCTGGAGTGAGGATAGCAATCAGCCCCAGCATTTT.

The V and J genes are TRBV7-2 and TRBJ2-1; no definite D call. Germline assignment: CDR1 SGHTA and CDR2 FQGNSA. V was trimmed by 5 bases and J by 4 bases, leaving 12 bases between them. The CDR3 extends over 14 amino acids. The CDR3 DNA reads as TGTGCCAGCAGCCTTCTCGGGTCTTACAATGAGCAGTTCTTC. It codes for CASSLLGSYNEQFF.

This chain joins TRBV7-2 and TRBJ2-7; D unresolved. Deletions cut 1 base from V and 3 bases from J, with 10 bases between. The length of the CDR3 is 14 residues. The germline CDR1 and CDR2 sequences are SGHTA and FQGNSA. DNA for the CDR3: TGTGCCAGCAGCTTAGAATTCGGATACTACGAGCAGTACTTC. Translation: CASSLEFGYYEQYF.

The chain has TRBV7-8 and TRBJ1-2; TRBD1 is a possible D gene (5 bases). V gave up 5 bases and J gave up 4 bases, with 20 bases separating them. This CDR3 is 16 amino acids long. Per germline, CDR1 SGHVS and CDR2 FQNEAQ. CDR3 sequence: CASSVTGTGNFYGYTF. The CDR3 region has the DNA TGTGCCAGCAGCGTAACCGGGACTGGGAATTTCTATGGCTACACCTTC.

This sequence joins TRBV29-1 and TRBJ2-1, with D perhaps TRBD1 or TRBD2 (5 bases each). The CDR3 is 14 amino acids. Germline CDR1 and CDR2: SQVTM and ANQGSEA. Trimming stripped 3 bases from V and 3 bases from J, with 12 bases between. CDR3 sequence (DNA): TGCAGCGTTGATCTCGGGGCCGTCTACAATGAGCAGTTCTTC. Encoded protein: CSVDLGAVYNEQFF.

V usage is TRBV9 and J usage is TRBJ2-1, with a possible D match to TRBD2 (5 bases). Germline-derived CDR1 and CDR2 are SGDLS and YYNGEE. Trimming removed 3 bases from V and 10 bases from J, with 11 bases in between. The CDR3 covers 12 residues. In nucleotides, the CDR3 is TGTGCCAGCAGCGCTACTAGAGGCGAGCAGTTCTTC. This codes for CASSATRGEQFF. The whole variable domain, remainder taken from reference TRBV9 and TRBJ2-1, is DSGVTQTPKHLITATGQRVTLRCSPRSGDLSVYWYQQSLDQGLQFLIQYYNGEERAKGNILERFSAQQFPDLHSELNLSSLELGDSALYFCASSATRGEQFFGPGTRLTVL.

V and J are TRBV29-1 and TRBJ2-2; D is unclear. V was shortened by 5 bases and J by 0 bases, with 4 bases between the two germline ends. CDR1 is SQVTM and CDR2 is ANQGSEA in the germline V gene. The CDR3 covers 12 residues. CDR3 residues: CSVRPNTGELFF. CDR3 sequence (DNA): TGCAGCGTTCGTCCGAACACCGGGGAGCTGTTTTTT.

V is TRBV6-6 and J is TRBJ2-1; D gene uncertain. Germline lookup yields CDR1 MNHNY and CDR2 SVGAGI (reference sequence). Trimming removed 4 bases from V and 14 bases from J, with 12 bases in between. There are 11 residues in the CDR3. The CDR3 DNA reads TGTGCCAGCAGTTCTACGGCGGAGAAGTTCTTC. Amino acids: CASSSTAEKFF.

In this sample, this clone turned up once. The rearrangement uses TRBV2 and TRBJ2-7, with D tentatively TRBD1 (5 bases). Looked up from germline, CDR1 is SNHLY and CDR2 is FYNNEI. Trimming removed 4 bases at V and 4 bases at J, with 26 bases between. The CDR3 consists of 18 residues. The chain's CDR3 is CASSAPWTSPLGHYEQYF. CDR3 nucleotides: TGTGCCAGCAGTGCCCCTTGGACGAGTCCCCTGGGGCATTACGAGCAGTACTTC.

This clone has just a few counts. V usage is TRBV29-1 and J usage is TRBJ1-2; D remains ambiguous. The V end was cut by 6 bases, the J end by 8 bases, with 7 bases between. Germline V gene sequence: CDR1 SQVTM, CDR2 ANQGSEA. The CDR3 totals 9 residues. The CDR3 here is CSVTEGYTF. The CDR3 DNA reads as TGCAGCGTCACGGAGGGCTACACCTTC.

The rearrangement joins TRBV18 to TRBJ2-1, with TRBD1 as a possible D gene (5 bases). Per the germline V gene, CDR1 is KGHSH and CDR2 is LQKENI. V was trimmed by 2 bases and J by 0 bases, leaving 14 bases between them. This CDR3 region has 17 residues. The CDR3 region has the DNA TGTGCCAGCTCACCAGCAGGGTTTCGGAGCTCCTACAATGAGCAGTTCTTC. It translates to CASSPAGFRSSYNEQFF.

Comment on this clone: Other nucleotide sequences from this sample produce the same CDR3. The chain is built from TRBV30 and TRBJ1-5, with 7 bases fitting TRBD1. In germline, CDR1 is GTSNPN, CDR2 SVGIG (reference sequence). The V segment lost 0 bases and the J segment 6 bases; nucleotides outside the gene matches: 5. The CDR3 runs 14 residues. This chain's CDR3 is CAWSVQGGGQPQHF. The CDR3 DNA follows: TGTGCCTGGAGTGTACAAGGGGGCGGTCAGCCCCAGCATTTT.

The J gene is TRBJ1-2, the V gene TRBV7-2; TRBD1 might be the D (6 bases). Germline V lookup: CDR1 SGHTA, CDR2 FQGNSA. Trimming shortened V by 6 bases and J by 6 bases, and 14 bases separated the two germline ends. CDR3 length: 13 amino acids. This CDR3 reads CASSPKQGNGYTF. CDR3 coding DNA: TGTGCCAGCAGTCCGAAACAGGGAAATGGCTACACCTTC.

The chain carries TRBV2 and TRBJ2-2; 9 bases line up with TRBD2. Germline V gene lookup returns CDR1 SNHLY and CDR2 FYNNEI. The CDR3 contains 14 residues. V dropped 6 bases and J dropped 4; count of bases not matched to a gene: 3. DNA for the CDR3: TGTGCCAGCAGGGATAGCGGGGGCACCGGGGAGCTGTTTTTT. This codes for CASRDSGGTGELFF.

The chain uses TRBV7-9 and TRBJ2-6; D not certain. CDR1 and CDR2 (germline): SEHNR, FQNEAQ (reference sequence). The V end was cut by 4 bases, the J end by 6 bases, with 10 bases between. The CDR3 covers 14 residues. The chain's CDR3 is CASSSSPVANVLTF. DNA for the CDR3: TGTGCCAGCAGCTCCTCGCCGGTGGCCAACGTCCTGACTTTC.